This paragraph reports one T cell receptor beta chain. This table comes from immunoSEQ multiplex PCR, and its TCRdb copy is limited to in-frame clones, with some not included. In the table there are roughly 410,000 clones, approximately 89% of which are singletons. The germline gives CDR1 MNHNY, CDR2 SVGAGI (reference sequence). The CDR3 runs 16 residues. Trimming pared 5 bases from V and 0 bases from J, leaving 17 bases between. The record originates from a study of blood T cell repertoires in COVID-19. V and J are TRBV6-6 and TRBJ2-7, with D possibly TRBD1 on 5 matching bases. The sample consisted of peripheral blood. This sequence was found in a woman aged 55-75 years with COVID-19, enrolled during active disease. CDR3 amino acids: CASSRRAALSSYEQYF. DNA for the CDR3: TGTGCCAGCAGTCGCAGGGCGGCCCTGAGCTCCTACGAGCAGTACTTC.